This T cell receptor (beta chain) comes out of a study of cytomegalovirus exposure and HLA in healthy donors. J was trimmed by 2 bases and V by 0 bases; bases with no gene match: 6. There are 17 residues in the CDR3. Germline V gives CDR1 SGHRS, CDR2 YFSETQ. With 60 Vbeta and 13 Jbeta primers, the PCR was carried out. Sequencing was performed with immunoSEQ multiplex PCR; in TCRdb, only in-frame clones are kept and a portion is missing. Its clone listing holds 150,000 to 200,000 clones. What was sequenced was PBMCs. This clonotype originated in a woman aged 55-70 years in good health and CMV-seronegative. V gene TRBV5-1 combines with J gene TRBJ2-1, with 9 positions matching TRBD2. CDR3 sequence reads: CASSLGVAGEAYNEQFF. The CDR3 DNA is TGCGCCAGCAGCTTGGGGGTAGCGGGAGAGGCCTACAATGAGCAGTTCTTC.